The sequence of this T cell receptor (beta chain) was determined in a study of metastatic and nonmetastatic thyroid tumors (dated by TCRdb to between 2020 and 2021). Concerning the study at large: Repertoires were compared across peripheral blood and tumor or nodule tissue samples from malignant and benign thyroid patients. General conclusions and limits of the study: TCR beta diversity was reported as significantly higher in malignant tumors than in benign nodules, in both blood and tumor samples.

No treatment had been received by any patient before thyroid surgery. Using T-cell receptor beta sequencing, the study looked back at clinical samples from patients collected from about 2011 to 2018. Library construction relied on PCR. Sequencing took place on an Illumina HiSeq 4000. High-throughput sequencing was used to profile the TCR beta-chain CDR3 region of every patient. The authors processed their data as follows. The researchers built a classifier to tell apart papillary thyroid cancer patients with distant metastasis, based on CDR3 differences among clinicopathological groups. To measure repertoire diversity the researchers used the Shannon index, while the Morisita-Horn index served to gauge how similar the tumor and blood repertoires were. TCRdb trimmed the raw reads at Q25, called clones with MiXCR and kept productive beta chains. The V and J calls, along with clone size, are taken from TCRdb and not from the paper's own processing. The sample includes roughly 65,000 clones, with 12% to 15% observed a single time. Approximately 6.1% of the sample is in the top ten clones.

V and J are truncated by 1 base and 0 bases respectively, leaving an intervening sequence of 8 bases. Reading the germline V gene gives CDR1 SGHTA and CDR2 FQGNSA. The CDR3 numbers 15 residues from cysteine through phenylalanine. The read is trimmed to its CDR3 DNA, 45 bases read in frame from base 1. This clone was observed many times. Its target antigen remains unknown. Base qualities are not provided; no much larger clone lies one nucleotide away. The receptor comes from a male donor with papillary thyroid cancer or a benign thyroid nodule (not recorded which). Some clones in this sample may be carry-over from other donors' samples. Sequencing was performed on blood. The chain was built from TRBV7-2 and TRBJ2-3; the D gene assignment is ambiguous. DNA sequence: TGTGCCAGCAGCTTAGTACGGATTAGCACAGATACGCAGTATTTT. Its product reads: CASSLVRISTDTQYF.